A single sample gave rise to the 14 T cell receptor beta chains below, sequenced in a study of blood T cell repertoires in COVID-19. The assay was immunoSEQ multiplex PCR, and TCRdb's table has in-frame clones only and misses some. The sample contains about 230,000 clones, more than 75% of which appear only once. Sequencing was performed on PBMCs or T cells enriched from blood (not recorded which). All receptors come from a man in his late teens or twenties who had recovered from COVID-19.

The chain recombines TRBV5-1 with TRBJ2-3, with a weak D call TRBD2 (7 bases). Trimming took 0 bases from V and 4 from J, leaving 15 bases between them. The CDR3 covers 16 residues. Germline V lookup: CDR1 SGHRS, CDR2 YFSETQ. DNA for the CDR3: TGCGCCAGCAGCTTGGGGGGCAGGGGAGGGTCAGATACGCAGTATTTT. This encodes CASSLGGRGGSDTQYF.

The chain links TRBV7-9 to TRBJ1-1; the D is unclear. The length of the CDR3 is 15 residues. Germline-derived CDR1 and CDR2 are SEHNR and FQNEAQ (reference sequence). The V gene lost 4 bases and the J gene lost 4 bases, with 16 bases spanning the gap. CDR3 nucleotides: TGTGCCAGCAGCTCCAAAACAGTGTTGAGCACTGAAGCTTTCTTT. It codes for CASSSKTVLSTEAFF.

CDR3 nucleotides: TGCGCCAGCAGCAATAGCGGGTCTTACAATGAGCAGTTCTTC. Translated: CASSNSGSYNEQFF. The genes are TRBV5-1 and TRBJ2-1, with TRBD2 matching 7 bases. The CDR3 length is 14 residues. V lost 4 bases to trimming and J lost 4 bases; unmatched junction nucleotides: 5. CDR1 SGHRS and CDR2 YFSETQ come from the germline V gene.

The CDR3 DNA reads TGTGCCAGCAGTACCCGAGAGGGGAACACTGAAGCTTTCTTT. It yields the protein CASSTREGNTEAFF. This chain joins TRBV27 and TRBJ1-1; D unclear. The germline CDR1 and CDR2 sequences are MNHEY and SMNVEV (reference sequence). The CDR3 totals 14 residues. The V end lost 5 bases, the J end lost 1 base, and 11 bases lay between the germline ends.

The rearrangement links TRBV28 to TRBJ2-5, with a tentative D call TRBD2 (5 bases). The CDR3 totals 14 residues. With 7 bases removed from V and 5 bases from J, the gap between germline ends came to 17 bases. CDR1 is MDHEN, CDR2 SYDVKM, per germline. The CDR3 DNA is TGTGCCAGCACCCGAACCGGGATCGGGGAGACCCAGTACTTC. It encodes CASTRTGIGETQYF.

For the CDR3, the DNA is TGTGCCAGTAGTATAGGGACTGCTGGAAACACCATATATTTT. Its translation is CASSIGTAGNTIYF. The chain couples TRBV19 to TRBJ1-3, with unresolved D. Trimming removed 1 base from V and 2 bases from J, with 6 bases in between. The CDR3 has 14 amino acids. Germline CDR1 reads LNHDA; CDR2 reads SQIVND (reference sequence).

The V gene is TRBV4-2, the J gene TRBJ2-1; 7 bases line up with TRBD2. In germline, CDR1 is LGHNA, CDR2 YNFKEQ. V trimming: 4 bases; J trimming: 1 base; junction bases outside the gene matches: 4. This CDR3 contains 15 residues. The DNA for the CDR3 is TGTGCCAGCAGCCCGCGGCGGGGGTCCTACAATGAGCAGTTCTTC. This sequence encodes CASSPRRGSYNEQFF.

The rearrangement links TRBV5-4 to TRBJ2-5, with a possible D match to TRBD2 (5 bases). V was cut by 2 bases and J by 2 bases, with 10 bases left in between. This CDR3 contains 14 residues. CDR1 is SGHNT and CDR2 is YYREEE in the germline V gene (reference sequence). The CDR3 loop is CASSFDGNQETQYF. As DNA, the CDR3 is TGTGCCAGCAGCTTCGACGGGAATCAAGAGACCCAGTACTTC.

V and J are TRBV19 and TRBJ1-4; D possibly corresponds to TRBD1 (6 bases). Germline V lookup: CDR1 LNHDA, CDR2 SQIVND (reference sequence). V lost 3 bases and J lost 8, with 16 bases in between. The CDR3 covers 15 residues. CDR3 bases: TGTGCCAGTAGTATTTTGGCGGGGGCCGGGGAAAAACTGTTTTTT. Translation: CASSILAGAGEKLFF. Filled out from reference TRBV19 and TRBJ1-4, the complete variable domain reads DGGITQSPKYLFRKEGQNVTLSCEQNLNHDAMYWYRQDPGQGLRLIYYSQIVNDFQKGDIAEGYSVSREKKESFPLTVTSAQKNPTAFYLCASSILAGAGEKLFFGSGTQLSVL.

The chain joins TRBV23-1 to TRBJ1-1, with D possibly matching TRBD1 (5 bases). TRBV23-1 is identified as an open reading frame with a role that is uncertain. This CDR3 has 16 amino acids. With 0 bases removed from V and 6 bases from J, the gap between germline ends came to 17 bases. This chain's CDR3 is CASSQSEGRSPPEAFF. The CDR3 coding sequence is TGCGCCAGCAGTCAATCGGAGGGGCGATCACCGCCTGAAGCTTTCTTT.

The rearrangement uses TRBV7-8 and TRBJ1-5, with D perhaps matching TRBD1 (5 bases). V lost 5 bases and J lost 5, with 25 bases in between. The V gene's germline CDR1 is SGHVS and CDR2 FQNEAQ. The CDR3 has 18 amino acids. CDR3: CASSLGGGTLRGDQPQHF. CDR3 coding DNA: TGTGCCAGCAGCCTCGGGGGGGGGACCTTGAGGGGCGATCAGCCCCAGCATTTT.

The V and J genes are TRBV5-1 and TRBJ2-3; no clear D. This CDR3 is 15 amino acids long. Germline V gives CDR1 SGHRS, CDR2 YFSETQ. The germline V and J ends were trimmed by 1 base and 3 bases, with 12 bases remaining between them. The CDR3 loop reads CASSLRTRPTDTQYF. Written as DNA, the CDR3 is TGCGCCAGCAGCTTGCGAACGAGGCCTACAGATACGCAGTATTTT.

Written as DNA, the CDR3 is TGTGCCAGTCACGGGGGGACCAGCTCTGGGGCCAACGTCCTGACTTTC. It yields the protein CASHGGTSSGANVLTF. The V and J genes are TRBV2 and TRBJ2-6; 7 positions agree with TRBD2. V lost 9 bases and J lost 0; bases outside the gene matches: 8. Germline values: CDR1 SNHLY, CDR2 FYNNEI. The CDR3 has 16 amino acids.

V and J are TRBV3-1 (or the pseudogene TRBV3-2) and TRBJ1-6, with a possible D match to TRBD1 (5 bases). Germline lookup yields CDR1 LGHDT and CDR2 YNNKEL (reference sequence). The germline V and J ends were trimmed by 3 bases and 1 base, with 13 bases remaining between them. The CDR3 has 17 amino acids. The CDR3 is CASSHRGGTSYNSPLHF. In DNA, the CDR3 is TGTGCCAGCAGCCATCGCGGGGGTACGTCCTATAATTCACCCCTCCACTTT.